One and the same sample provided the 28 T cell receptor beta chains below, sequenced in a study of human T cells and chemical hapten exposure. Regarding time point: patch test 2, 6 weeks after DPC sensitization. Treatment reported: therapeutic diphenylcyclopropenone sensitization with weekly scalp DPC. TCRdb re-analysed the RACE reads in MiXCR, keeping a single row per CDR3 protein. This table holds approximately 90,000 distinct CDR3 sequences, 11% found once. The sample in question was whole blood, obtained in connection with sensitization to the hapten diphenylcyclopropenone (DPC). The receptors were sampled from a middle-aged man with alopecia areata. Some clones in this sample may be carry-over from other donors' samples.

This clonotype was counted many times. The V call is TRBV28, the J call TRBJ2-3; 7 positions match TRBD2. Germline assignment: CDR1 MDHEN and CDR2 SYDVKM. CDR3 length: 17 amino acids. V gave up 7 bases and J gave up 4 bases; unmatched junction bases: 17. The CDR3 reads CASTSPSGGSISDTQYF. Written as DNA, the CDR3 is TGTGCCAGCACTTCTCCGAGTGGCGGGAGTATCTCAGATACGCAGTATTTT.

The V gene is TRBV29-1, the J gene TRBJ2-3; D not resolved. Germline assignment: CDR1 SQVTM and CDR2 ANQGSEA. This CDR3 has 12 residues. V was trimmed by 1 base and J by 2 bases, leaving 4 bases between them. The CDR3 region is CSVEGDTDTQYF. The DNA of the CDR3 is TGCAGCGTTGAAGGTGACACAGATACGCAGTATTTT.

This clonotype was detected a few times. CDR3 in DNA: TGTGCCAGCAGCCAGCACAGCCGTAGCACAGATACGCAGTATTTT. Protein sequence: CASSQHSRSTDTQYF. J is TRBJ2-3 and V is TRBV3-1; D is undetermined. V was shortened by 3 bases and J by 0 bases, with 10 bases between the two germline ends. Germline lookup yields CDR1 LGHDT and CDR2 YNNKEL (reference sequence). The CDR3 consists of 15 residues.

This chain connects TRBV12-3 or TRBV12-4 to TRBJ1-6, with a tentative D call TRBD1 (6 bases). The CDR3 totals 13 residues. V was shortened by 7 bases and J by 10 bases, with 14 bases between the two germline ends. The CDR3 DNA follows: TGTGCCAGCACTCCGATAAGGGGGTCACCCCTCCACTTT. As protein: CASTPIRGSPLHF.

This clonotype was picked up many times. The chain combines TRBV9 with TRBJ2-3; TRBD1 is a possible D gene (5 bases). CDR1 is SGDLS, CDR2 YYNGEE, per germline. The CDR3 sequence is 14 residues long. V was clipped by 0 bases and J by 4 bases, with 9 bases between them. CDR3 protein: CASSVAGSADTQYF. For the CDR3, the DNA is TGTGCCAGCAGCGTAGCAGGGTCGGCAGATACGCAGTATTTT.

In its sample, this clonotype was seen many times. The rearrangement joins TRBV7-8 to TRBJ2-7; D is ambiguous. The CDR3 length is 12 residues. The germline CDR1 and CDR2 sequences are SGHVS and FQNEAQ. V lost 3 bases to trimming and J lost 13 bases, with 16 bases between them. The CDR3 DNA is TGTGCCAGCAGCTTCGGACGTGAGAGGCGATACTTC. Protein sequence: CASSFGRERRYF. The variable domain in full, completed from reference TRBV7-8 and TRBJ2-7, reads GAGVSQSPRYKVAKRGQDVALRCDPISGHVSLFWYQQALGQGPEFLTYFQNEAQLDKSGLPSDRFFAERPEGSVSTLKIQRTQQEDSAVYLCASSFGRERRYFGPGTRLTVT.

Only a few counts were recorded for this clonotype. The CDR3 loop reads CSVRDRAYEQYF. CDR3 DNA: TGCAGCGTTCGGGACAGGGCCTACGAGCAGTACTTC. This rearrangement joins TRBV29-1 to TRBJ2-7, with TRBD1 matching over 9 bases. This CDR3 is built from 12 residues. Germline trimming cut 5 bases from V and 2 bases from J; bases unmatched to any gene: 1. CDR1 is SQVTM and CDR2 is ANQGSEA in the germline V gene.

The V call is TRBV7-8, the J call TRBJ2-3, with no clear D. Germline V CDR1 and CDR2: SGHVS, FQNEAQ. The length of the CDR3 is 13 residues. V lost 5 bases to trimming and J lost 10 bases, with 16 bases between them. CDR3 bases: TGTGCCAGCAGCCTACCCGGCCCCGTGGCGCAGTATTTT. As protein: CASSLPGPVAQYF. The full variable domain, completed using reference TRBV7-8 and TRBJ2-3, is GAGVSQSPRYKVAKRGQDVALRCDPISGHVSLFWYQQALGQGPEFLTYFQNEAQLDKSGLPSDRFFAERPEGSVSTLKIQRTQQEDSAVYLCASSLPGPVAQYFGPGTRLTVL.

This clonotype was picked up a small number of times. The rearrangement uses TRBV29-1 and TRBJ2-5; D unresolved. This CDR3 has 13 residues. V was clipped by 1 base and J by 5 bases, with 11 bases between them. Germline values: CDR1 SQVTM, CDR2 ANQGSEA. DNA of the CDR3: TGCAGCGTTGAAGTTGTATCGGGCGAGACCCAGTACTTC. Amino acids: CSVEVVSGETQYF. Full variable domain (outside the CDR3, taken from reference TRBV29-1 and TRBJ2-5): SAVISQKPSRDICQRGTSLTIQCQVDSQVTMMFWYRQQPGQSLTLIATANQGSEATYESGFVIDKFPISRPNLTFSTLTVSNMSPEDSSIYLCSVEVVSGETQYFGPGTRLLVL.

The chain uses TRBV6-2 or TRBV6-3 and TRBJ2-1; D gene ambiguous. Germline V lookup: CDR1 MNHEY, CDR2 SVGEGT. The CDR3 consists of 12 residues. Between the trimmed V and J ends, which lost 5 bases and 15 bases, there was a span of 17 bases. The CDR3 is CASSTYVPPPFF. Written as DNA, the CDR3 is TGTGCCAGCAGTACGTATGTACCCCCCCCGTTCTTC.

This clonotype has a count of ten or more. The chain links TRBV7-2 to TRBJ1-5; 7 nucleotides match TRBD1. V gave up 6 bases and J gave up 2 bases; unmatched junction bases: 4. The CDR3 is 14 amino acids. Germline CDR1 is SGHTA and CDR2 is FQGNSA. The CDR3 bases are TGTGCCAGCAGGACAGGGTCGGGCAATCAGCCCCAGCATTTT. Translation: CASRTGSGNQPQHF.

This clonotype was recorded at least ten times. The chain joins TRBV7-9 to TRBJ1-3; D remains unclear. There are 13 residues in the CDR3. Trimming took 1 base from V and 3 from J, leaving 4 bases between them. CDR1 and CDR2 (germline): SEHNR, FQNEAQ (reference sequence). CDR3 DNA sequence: TGTGCCAGCAGCTTAGGCTTTGGAAACACCATATATTTT. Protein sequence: CASSLGFGNTIYF.

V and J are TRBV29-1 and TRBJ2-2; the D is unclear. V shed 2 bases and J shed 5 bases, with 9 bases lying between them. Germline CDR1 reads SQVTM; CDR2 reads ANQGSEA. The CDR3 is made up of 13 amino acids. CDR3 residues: CSVERRATGELFF. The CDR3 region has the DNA TGCAGCGTTGAACGCCGGGCAACCGGGGAGCTGTTTTTT.

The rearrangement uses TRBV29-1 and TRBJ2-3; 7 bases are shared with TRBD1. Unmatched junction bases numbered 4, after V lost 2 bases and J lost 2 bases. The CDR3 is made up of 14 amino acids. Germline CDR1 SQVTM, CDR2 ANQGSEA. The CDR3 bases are TGCAGCGTTGAAAGGGACAGAGCCACAGATACGCAGTATTTT. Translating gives CSVERDRATDTQYF.

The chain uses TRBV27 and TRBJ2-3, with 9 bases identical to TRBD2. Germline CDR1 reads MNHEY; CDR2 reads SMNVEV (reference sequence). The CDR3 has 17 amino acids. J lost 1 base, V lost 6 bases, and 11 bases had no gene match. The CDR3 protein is CASRVLAGLWGTDTQYF. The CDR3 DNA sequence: TGTGCCAGCAGAGTACTAGCGGGTCTCTGGGGCACAGATACGCAGTATTTT.

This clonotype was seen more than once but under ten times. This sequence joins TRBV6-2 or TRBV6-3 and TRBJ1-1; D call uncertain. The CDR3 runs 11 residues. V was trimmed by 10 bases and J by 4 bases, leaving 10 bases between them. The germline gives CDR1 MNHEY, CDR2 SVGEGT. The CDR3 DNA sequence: TGTGCCACCCAAAGTGGCACTGAAGCTTTCTTT. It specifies CATQSGTEAFF.

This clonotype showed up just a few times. The CDR3 DNA reads as TGTGCCAGCAGCCAAGTAGGTGCTCGGGTAGCCAAAAACATTCAGTACTTC. It translates to CASSQVGARVAKNIQYF. This chain links TRBV4-2 with TRBJ2-4, with D unresolved. V was shortened by 1 base and J by 0 bases, with 13 bases between the two germline ends. Germline loops: CDR1 LGHNA, CDR2 YNFKEQ. This CDR3 contains 17 residues.

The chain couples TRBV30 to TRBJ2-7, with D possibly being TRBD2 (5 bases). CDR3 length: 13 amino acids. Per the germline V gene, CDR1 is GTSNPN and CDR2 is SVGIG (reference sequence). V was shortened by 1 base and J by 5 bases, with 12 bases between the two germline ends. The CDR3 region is CAWSGTVRDEQYF. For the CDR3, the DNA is TGTGCCTGGAGTGGAACGGTGCGGGACGAGCAGTACTTC.

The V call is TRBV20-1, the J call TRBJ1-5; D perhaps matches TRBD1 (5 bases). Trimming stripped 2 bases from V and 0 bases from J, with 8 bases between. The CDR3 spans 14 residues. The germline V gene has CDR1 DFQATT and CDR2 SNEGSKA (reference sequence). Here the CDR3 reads CSARRGNSNQPQHF. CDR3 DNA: TGCAGTGCTAGAAGGGGAAATAGCAATCAGCCCCAGCATTTT.

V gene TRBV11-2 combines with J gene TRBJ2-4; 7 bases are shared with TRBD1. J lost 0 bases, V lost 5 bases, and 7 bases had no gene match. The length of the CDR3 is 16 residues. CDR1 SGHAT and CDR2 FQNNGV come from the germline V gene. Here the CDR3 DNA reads TGTGCCAGCAGCCCCGACAGGGATCTAGCCAAAAACATTCAGTACTTC. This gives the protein CASSPDRDLAKNIQYF.

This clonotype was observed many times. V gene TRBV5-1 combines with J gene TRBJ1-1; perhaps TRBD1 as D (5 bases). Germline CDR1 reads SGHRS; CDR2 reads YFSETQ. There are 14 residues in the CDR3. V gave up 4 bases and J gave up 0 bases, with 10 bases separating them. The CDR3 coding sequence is TGCGCCAGCAGCCAGGGACTCTTGAACACTGAAGCTTTCTTT. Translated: CASSQGLLNTEAFF.

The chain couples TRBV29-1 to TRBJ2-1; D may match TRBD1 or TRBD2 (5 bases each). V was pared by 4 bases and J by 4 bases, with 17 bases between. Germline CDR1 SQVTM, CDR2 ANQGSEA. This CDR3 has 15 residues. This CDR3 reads CSVAPGNRNYNEQFF. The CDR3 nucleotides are TGCAGCGTTGCGCCCGGGAACAGGAATTACAATGAGCAGTTCTTC.

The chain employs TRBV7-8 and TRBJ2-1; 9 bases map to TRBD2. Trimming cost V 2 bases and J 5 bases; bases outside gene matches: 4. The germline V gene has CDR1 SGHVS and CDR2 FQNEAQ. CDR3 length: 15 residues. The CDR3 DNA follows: TGTGCCAGCAGCTTATGGACTAGCGATGACAATGAGCAGTTCTTC. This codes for CASSLWTSDDNEQFF.

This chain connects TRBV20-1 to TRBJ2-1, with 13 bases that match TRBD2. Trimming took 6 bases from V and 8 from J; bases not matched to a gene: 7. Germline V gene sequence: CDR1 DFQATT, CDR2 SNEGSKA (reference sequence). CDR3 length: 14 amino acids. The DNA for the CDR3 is TGCAGTGCCCCTTGGACTAGCGGGAGATATGAGCAGTTCTTC. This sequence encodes CSAPWTSGRYEQFF.

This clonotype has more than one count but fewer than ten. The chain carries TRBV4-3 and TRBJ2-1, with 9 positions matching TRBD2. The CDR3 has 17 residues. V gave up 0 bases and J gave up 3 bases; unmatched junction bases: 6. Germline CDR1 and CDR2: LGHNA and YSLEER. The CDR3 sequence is CASSQDPAGGYYNEQFF. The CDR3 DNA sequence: TGCGCCAGCAGCCAAGATCCAGCGGGAGGCTACTACAATGAGCAGTTCTTC.

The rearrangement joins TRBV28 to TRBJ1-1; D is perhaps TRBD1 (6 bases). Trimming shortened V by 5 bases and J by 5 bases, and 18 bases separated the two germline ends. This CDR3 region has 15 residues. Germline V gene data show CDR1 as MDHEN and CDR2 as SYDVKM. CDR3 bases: TGTGCCAGCAGTCTAACAACAGGGCCAGGGACTGAAGCTTTCTTT. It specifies CASSLTTGPGTEAFF.

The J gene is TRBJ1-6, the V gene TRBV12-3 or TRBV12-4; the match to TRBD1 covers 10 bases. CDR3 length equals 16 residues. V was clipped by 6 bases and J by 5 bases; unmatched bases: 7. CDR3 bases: TGTGCCAGCAGCAGACAGGGGGCGGCTAATAATTCACCCCTCCACTTT. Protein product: CASSRQGAANNSPLHF.

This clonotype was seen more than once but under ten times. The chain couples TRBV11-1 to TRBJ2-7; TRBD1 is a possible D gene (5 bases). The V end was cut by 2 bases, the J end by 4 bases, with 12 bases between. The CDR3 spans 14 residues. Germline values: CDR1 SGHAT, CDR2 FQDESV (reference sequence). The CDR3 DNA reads TGTGCCAGCAGCTTAAATGTCCCAGGGTACGAGCAGTACGTC. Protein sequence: CASSLNVPGYEQYV.